This TCR beta chain was retrieved from a study of shared clonotypes between healthy human individuals. Deep level was the assay's run setting. Sorted-subset replicate PCR reactions contained 150 to 200 ng DNA, corresponding to about 30,000 T cell genomes. Assay used: immunoSEQ multiplex PCR; TCRdb lists only in-frame clones, some missing. The top ten hold under 0.15% of the sample, which has about 2,500,000 clones, approximately 94% seen once. The clonotype comes from a man between 18 and 35 years old in good health. Sequencing was done on a sample of naive CD4+ T cells sorted from blood. The subset was: CD45RA+ positively selected.

CDR3 DNA sequence: TGTGCCAGCAGCCGGAGGCGGGACAGGGATTCACCCCTCCACTTT. Protein: CASSRRRDRDSPLHF. This chain links TRBV7-9 with TRBJ1-6, with 9 bases lining up with TRBD1. CDR3 length equals 15 residues. The germline gives CDR1 SEHNR, CDR2 FQNEAQ (reference sequence). With V trimmed by 5 bases and J by 8 bases, 7 bases remained unmatched.